This T cell receptor beta chain was documented in a study of beta chain features in type 1 diabetes. Study-wide results and caveats: Compared to healthy donors, patients appeared to have naive, central memory and Treg TCRB repertoires that were more alike. Within each of all four CD4+ subsets, Type 1 diabetes patients had TCRB CDR3s that were moderately but significantly shorter.

Only one heparinised blood draw was taken per donor, and its volume averaged around 110 mL. With respect to this clone: Its antigen is not identified.

Trimming took 1 base from V and 10 from J, leaving 14 bases between them. Germline assignment: CDR1 SGHTA and CDR2 FQGNSA. The CDR3 sequence is 15 residues long. The sequenced template was cDNA made from the entire isolated RNA. Some clones are missing from TCRdb's copy, which holds only in-frame ones; the method was immunoSEQ multiplex PCR. The repertoire consists of about 650,000 clones, with around 12% occurring once and the leading ten covering around 0.12%. Sequenced input: naive CD4+ T cells from blood. This sequence originates from a man aged 25 to 45 with type 1 diabetes. The chain is built from TRBV7-2 and TRBJ1-6; D is perhaps TRBD1 (5 bases). Written as DNA, the CDR3 is TGTGCCAGCAGCTTAGGTTCAGGGTTTGGCTCACCCCTCCACTTT. This codes for CASSLGSGFGSPLHF.